The clone carrying this T cell receptor (beta chain) came up many times. This sample is drawn from a study of T cells of healthy individuals. TCRdb re-called the 5' RACE reads with MiXCR, one entry per CDR3 protein. The data contain tens of thousands of distinct CDR3 sequences, roughly 16% of them singletons. Germline assignment: CDR1 MDHEN and CDR2 SYDVKM. This CDR3 has 11 residues. The ends were cut back, 3 bases at V and 5 bases at J, with 4 bases in the middle. This receptor was identified in a human donor in good health. The V call is TRBV28, the J call TRBJ1-2; D remains unclear. The CDR3 sequence is CASSFGYGYTF. CDR3 nucleotides: TGTGCCAGCAGTTTTGGGTATGGCTACACCTTC.